This TCR beta chain was profiled in a study of blood T cell repertoires in COVID-19. Overall study context: PBMCs, B-cell-depleted T cells, or T cells were the source of the cDNA or gDNA that made up the material.

The assay was immunoSEQ multiplex PCR, and TCRdb's table has in-frame clones only and misses some. Counted here are some 490,000 clones, approximately 83% occurring once; the ten biggest clones make up under 4%. Germline CDR1 is SNHLY and CDR2 is FYNNEI. CDR3 length: 14 amino acids. V was clipped by 5 bases and J by 7 bases, with 17 bases between them. Specimen: peripheral blood. The chain is built from TRBV2 and TRBJ2-5; D perhaps matches TRBD2 (5 bases). This clonotype was sampled from a human donor in a cohort sampled during active COVID-19. CDR3 sequence reads: CASSRAVARGTQYF. The CDR3 bases are TGTGCCAGCAGTCGGGCAGTAGCGAGAGGGACCCAGTACTTC.